This T cell receptor (beta chain) was observed in a study of blood T cell repertoires in COVID-19. Data came from immunoSEQ multiplex PCR; TCRdb stores just in-frame clones and leaves some out. Found here are about 250,000 clones, around 88% of them singletons; the top ten hold 5% to 6%. The ends lost 5 bases at V and 4 bases at J; junction bases unmatched: 12. CDR1 and CDR2 from the germline V gene are MDHEN and SYDVKM. This CDR3 is 18 amino acids long. Sequenced sample: peripheral blood. This TCR was sampled from a man older than 75 with acute or convalescent COVID-19. This chain joins TRBV28 and TRBJ1-3; 12 bases are shared with TRBD1. DNA of the CDR3: TGTGCCAGCAGTCCCTCCCGGGGACAGGGGGCTACGGGAAACACCATATATTTT. Its protein is CASSPSRGQGATGNTIYF.